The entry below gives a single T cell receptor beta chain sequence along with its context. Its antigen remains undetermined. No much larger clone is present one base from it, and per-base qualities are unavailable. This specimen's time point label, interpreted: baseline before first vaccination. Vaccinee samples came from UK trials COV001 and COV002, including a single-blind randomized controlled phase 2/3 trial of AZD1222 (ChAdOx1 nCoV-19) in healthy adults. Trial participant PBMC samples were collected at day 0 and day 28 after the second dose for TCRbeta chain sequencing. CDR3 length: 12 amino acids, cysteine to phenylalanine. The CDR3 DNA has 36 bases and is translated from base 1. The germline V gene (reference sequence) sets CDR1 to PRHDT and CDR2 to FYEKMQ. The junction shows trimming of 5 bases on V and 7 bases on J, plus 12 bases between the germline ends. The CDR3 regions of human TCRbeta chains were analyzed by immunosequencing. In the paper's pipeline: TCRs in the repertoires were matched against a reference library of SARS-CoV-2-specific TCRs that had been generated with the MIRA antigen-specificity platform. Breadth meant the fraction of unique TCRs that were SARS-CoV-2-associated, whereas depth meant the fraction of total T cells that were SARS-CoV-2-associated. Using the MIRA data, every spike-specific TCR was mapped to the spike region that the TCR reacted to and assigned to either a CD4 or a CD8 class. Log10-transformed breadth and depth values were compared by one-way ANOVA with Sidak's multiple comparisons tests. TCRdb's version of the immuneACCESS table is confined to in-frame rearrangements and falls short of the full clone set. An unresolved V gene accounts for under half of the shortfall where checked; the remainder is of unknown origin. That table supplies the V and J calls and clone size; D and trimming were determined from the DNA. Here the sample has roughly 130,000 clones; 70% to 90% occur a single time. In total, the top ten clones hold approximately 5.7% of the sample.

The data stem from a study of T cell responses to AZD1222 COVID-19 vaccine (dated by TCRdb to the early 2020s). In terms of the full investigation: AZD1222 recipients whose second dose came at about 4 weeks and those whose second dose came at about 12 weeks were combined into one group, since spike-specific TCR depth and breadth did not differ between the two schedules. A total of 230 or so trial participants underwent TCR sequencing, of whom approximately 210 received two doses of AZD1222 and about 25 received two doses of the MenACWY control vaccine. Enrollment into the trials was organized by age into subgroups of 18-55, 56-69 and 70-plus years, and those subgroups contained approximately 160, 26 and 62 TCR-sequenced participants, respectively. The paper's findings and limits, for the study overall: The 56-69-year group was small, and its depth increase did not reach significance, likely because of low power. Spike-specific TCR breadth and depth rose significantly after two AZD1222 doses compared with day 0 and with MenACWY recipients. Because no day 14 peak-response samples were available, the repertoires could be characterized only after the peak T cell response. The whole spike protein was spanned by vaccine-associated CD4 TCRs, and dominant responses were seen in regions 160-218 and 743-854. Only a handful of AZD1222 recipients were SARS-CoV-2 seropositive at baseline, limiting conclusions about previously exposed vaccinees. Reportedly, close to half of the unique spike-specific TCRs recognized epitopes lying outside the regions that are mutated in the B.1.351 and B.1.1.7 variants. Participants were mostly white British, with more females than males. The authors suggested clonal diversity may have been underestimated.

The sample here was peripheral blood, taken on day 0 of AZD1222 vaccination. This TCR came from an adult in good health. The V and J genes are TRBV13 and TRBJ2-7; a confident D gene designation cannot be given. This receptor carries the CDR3 CASSPLDGEQYF. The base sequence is TGTGCCAGCAGCCCCCTAGATGGGGAGCAGTACTTC. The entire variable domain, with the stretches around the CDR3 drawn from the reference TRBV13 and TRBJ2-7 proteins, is AAGVIQSPRHLIKEKRETATLKCYPIPRHDTVYWYQQGPGQDPQFLISFYEKMQSDKGSIPDRFSAQQFSDYHSELNMSSLELGDSALYFCASSPLDGEQYFGPGTRLTVT.